The 4 T cell receptor beta chains listed next were all sequenced from one sample in a study of PD-L1 blockade in urothelial cancer. This sample's time point: pretreatment peripheral blood. Sequenced by immunoSEQ multiplex PCR; TCRdb stores in-frame clones only, minus some. The repertoire holds roughly 130,000 clones, about 88% seen once, with 3.2% in the top ten. This specimen was PBMCs, taken around atezolizumab (anti-PD-L1) treatment. These receptors were taken from a man in his fifties with urothelial cancer.

The chain combines TRBV28 with TRBJ2-5; D uncertain. This CDR3 has 12 amino acids. V dropped 4 bases and J dropped 6 bases, with 9 bases sitting between them. From germline, CDR1 is MDHEN and CDR2 SYDVKM. CDR3 loop: CASSYFQKTQYF. The CDR3 region has the DNA TGTGCCAGCAGTTATTTCCAGAAGACCCAGTACTTC.

This chain links TRBV18 with TRBJ2-2; 8 bases fit TRBD1. Looked up from germline, CDR1 is KGHSH and CDR2 is LQKENI. Losses at the gene ends were 5 bases for V and 4 bases for J; bases not matched to a gene: 6. The CDR3 consists of 15 residues. CDR3 bases: TGTGCCAGCTCAGCCGGACAGGGAGGCACCGGGGAGCTGTTTTTT. This codes for CASSAGQGGTGELFF.

The chain couples TRBV30 to TRBJ2-5, with 7 bases fitting TRBD1. The germline gives CDR1 GTSNPN, CDR2 SVGIG (reference sequence). This CDR3 comprises 12 residues. The junction had 1 base not matched to a gene; V was cut back by 2 bases and J by 4 bases. This chain's CDR3 is CAWSYRGETQYF. CDR3 bases: TGTGCCTGGAGTTACAGGGGAGAGACCCAGTACTTC. The full variable domain, completed using reference TRBV30 and TRBJ2-5, is SQTIHQWPATLVQPVGSPLSLECTVEGTSNPNLYWYRQAAGRGLQLLFYSVGIGQISSEVPQNLSASRPQDRQFILSSKKLLLSDSGFYLCAWSYRGETQYFGPGTRLLVL.

V gene TRBV6-1 combines with J gene TRBJ1-1; D unresolved. Trimming removed 5 bases from V and 4 bases from J, with 17 bases in between. In germline, CDR1 is MNHNS, CDR2 SASEGT. The CDR3 sequence is 15 residues long. Here the CDR3 DNA reads TGTGCCAGCAGTCGCGGGCCCTCGATGGGCACTGAAGCTTTCTTT. This translates into CASSRGPSMGTEAFF.